The text below deals with one T cell receptor (beta chain). The antigen remains undetermined. Looked up from germline, CDR1 is MNHNS and CDR2 is SASEGT. Trimming at V came to 2 bases and at J to 3 bases, leaving 4 bases not matched to a gene. The length of the CDR3 is 15 residues. The table came from immunoSEQ multiplex PCR; TCRdb's copy has only in-frame clones and leaves some out. The sample holds approximately 45,000 clones, roughly 95% seen once. The sample originates from a study of Tregs in tolerant kidney transplant recipients. Overall study results and limits: Few patients were studied, so findings need validation in larger groups.

The receptor was isolated from a human donor in good health. Sequenced input: Tregs from blood cultured with allogeneic cells. The V gene is TRBV6-1, the J gene TRBJ2-7; 10 nucleotides align to TRBD1. CDR3: CASSEWGTGVYEQYF. The CDR3 DNA follows: TGTGCCAGCAGTGAATGGGGGACAGGGGTCTACGAGCAGTACTTC.